One and the same sample provided the 18 T cell receptor beta chains below, sequenced in a study of shared clonotypes between healthy human individuals. TCRdb's table, derived via immunoSEQ multiplex PCR, lists solely in-frame clones and lacks some. The table records about 99,000 clones, 40% to 55% of them present only once. The specimen sequenced was PBMCs. These receptor sequences come from a woman aged 40 to 49 in good health. Some clones in this sample may be carry-over from other donors' samples.

The chain employs TRBV7-9 and TRBJ2-1; D is possibly TRBD2 (5 bases). With 0 bases removed from V and 12 bases from J, the gap between germline ends came to 6 bases. The germline CDR1 and CDR2 sequences are SEHNR and FQNEAQ (reference sequence). The CDR3 has 11 amino acids. The CDR3 nucleotides are TGTGCCAGCAGCTTAGCGGAGGTGCAGTTCTTC. As protein: CASSLAEVQFF. The whole variable domain, filled in from reference TRBV7-9 and TRBJ2-1, reads DTGVSQNPRHKITKRGQNVTFRCDPISEHNRLYWYRQTLGQGPEFLTYFQNEAQLEKSRLLSDRFSAERPKGSFSTLEIQRTEQGDSAMYLCASSLAEVQFFGPGTRLTVL.

The V call is TRBV9, the J call TRBJ1-2, with 7 bases matching TRBD1. Germline CDR1 and CDR2: SGDLS and YYNGEE. The junction had 7 bases not matched to a gene; V was cut back by 0 bases and J by 8 bases. This CDR3 contains 14 residues. CDR3 in amino acids: CASSVDQGVDGYTF. CDR3 DNA sequence: TGTGCCAGCAGCGTAGATCAGGGGGTAGACGGCTACACCTTC.

This clone has a count of ten or more. This sequence joins TRBV5-5 and TRBJ2-7; 8 bases are a match to TRBD2. The CDR3 runs to 14 residues. After removal of 0 bases from V and 7 bases from J, the junction contained 6 bases not matched to a gene. The germline CDR1 and CDR2 sequences are SGHKS and YYEKEE (reference sequence). DNA of the CDR3: TGTGCCAGCAGCTTGGAAGCGGGAGTCGGAGAGCAGTACTTC. Translating gives CASSLEAGVGEQYF.

This clone was picked up many times. The chain uses TRBV29-1 and TRBJ2-1, with a possible D match to TRBD1 (6 bases). V gave up 7 bases and J gave up 6 bases, with 22 bases separating them. The CDR3 has 15 amino acids. CDR1 is SQVTM, CDR2 ANQGSEA, per germline. The CDR3 nucleotides read TGCAGCGCAGTTCGTCCGGACAGAGGATTCAATGAGCAGTTCTTC. The encoded protein is CSAVRPDRGFNEQFF.

This clone was seen more than once but under ten times. V is TRBV18 and J is TRBJ2-1, with 8 bases fitting TRBD2. Unmatched junction bases numbered 8, after V lost 3 bases and J lost 7 bases. CDR3 length equals 15 residues. Germline CDR1 KGHSH, CDR2 LQKENI. In DNA form, the CDR3 reads TGTGCCAGCTCACCCCGGGCGGGAGGTCGGAATGAGCAGTTCTTC. Translation: CASSPRAGGRNEQFF. The full variable domain, in which reference TRBV18 and TRBJ2-1 provide the parts outside the CDR3, is NAGVMQNPRHLVRRRGQEARLRCSPMKGHSHVYWYRQLPEEGLKFMVYLQKENIIDESGMPKERFSAEFPKEGPSILRIQQVVRGDSAAYFCASSPRAGGRNEQFFGPGTRLTVL.

This clone occurred a few times. The chain combines TRBV6-5 with TRBJ2-7; maybe TRBD1 (5 bases). This CDR3 is built from 14 residues. Per germline, CDR1 MNHEY and CDR2 SVGAGI. With 6 bases removed from V and 0 bases from J, the gap between germline ends came to 12 bases. The CDR3 loop reads CASSRTPISYEQYF. The CDR3 coding sequence is TGTGCCAGCAGCCGGACACCTATCTCCTACGAGCAGTACTTC.

The table lists this clone with a few counts. The CDR3 nucleotides read TGTGCCAGCAGCTCCTGGGCGGGGGCGGACGGGGAGCTGTTTTTT. It codes for CASSSWAGADGELFF. The chain couples TRBV11-2 to TRBJ2-2; D possibly corresponds to TRBD2 (7 bases). This CDR3 is 15 amino acids long. The germline gives CDR1 SGHAT, CDR2 FQNNGV. Trimming pared 4 bases from V and 7 bases from J, leaving 16 bases between.

This clone came up many times. The chain carries TRBV11-2 and TRBJ2-7; D gene uncertain. V was cut by 3 bases and J by 4 bases, with 10 bases left in between. The CDR3 loop spans 13 amino acids. Germline values: CDR1 SGHAT, CDR2 FQNNGV. For the CDR3, the DNA is TGTGCCAGCAGCTTCCCCGCGACTTACGAGCAGTACTTC. This translates into CASSFPATYEQYF.

This chain joins TRBV19 and TRBJ2-7, with D perhaps TRBD1 (6 bases). The germline V gene encodes CDR1 LNHDA and CDR2 SQIVND (reference sequence). The CDR3 covers 15 residues. V lost 5 bases and J lost 1, with 15 bases in between. CDR3 protein: CASSFLAGASYEQYF. The DNA for the CDR3 is TGTGCCAGTAGTTTCCTCGCAGGGGCTTCCTACGAGCAGTACTTC. Supplemented by reference TRBV19 and TRBJ2-7, the full variable domain reads DGGITQSPKYLFRKEGQNVTLSCEQNLNHDAMYWYRQDPGQGLRLIYYSQIVNDFQKGDIAEGYSVSREKKESFPLTVTSAQKNPTAFYLCASSFLAGASYEQYFGPGTRLTVT.

This clone was picked up a small number of times. Since a far larger clone is one base different, this is likely a read error. The chain combines TRBV7-9 with TRBJ2-5; a weak D match, TRBD2 (6 bases). This CDR3 is 13 amino acids long. The germline V gene has CDR1 SEHNR and CDR2 FQNEAQ (reference sequence). Trimming took off 10 bases at V and 1 base at J, with 13 bases between the two ends. The DNA for the CDR3 is TGTGCCAACACCCTGGGGGGCCAAGAGACCCAGTACTTC. Protein: CANTLGGQETQYF.

This clone has a count of ten or more. CDR3 amino acids: CASSLEGTGSYNWGYTF. DNA for the CDR3: TGCGCCAGCAGCTTGGAAGGGACAGGGAGTTACAACTGGGGCTACACCTTC. V usage is TRBV5-1 and J usage is TRBJ1-2; 9 bases fit TRBD1. The CDR3 extends over 17 amino acids. The V gene end was trimmed by 0 bases and the J gene end by 8 bases; junction bases not matched to a gene: 14. CDR1 SGHRS and CDR2 YFSETQ come from the germline V gene.

The chain employs TRBV30 and TRBJ1-1, with a weak D call TRBD1 (6 bases). Germline V lookup: CDR1 GTSNPN, CDR2 SVGIG (reference sequence). The V end lost 2 bases, the J end lost 2 bases, and 12 bases lay between the germline ends. The CDR3 covers 14 residues. The DNA of the CDR3 is TGTGCCTGGAGTAGCTGGGGGCGAAACACTGAAGCTTTCTTT. Translating gives CAWSSWGRNTEAFF.

This clone was seen a few times. A read error may be the cause here, since a much bigger clone is one base away. V gene TRBV21-1 combines with J gene TRBJ2-7. TRBV21-1 is a listed pseudogene. The CDR3 is 12 amino acids. The CDR3 coding sequence is TGTGCCAGCCAGGAGCCGACCCACGAGCAGTACTTC. Protein product: CASQEPTHEQYF.

This rearrangement joins TRBV6-4 to TRBJ1-1, with 10 bases aligning to TRBD1. Germline lookup yields CDR1 MRHNA and CDR2 SNTAGT. Trimming took 6 bases from V and 4 from J; bases not matched to a gene: 5. This CDR3 is 14 amino acids long. CDR3 nucleotide sequence: TGTGCCAGCAGCCCGGGACAGGGGAGCACTGAAGCTTTCTTT. The encoded protein is CASSPGQGSTEAFF.

The CDR3 DNA sequence: TGTGCCAGCAGCTTGGGGACAGGGTTATACGAGCAGTACTTC. Its translation is CASSLGTGLYEQYF. V is TRBV11-2 and J is TRBJ2-7, with 9 bases aligning to TRBD1. The V and J ends lost 3 bases and 4 bases, in that order; junction bases with no gene match: 4. The CDR3 is made up of 14 amino acids. The germline gives CDR1 SGHAT, CDR2 FQNNGV.

This rearrangement joins TRBV2 to TRBJ2-7; a possible D gene is TRBD1 (6 bases). Trimming pared 6 bases from V and 13 bases from J, leaving 16 bases between. Per the germline V gene, CDR1 is SNHLY and CDR2 is FYNNEI. The CDR3 is 11 amino acids. CDR3 DNA: TGTGCCAGCAGCTACGACAGGTCGTGTTACTTC. It encodes CASSYDRSCYF.

The chain employs TRBV30 and TRBJ2-1; 9 nucleotides align to TRBD1. Per germline, CDR1 GTSNPN and CDR2 SVGIG (reference sequence). The V gene end was trimmed by 1 base and the J gene end by 9 bases; junction bases not matched to a gene: 4. CDR3 length: 13 residues. The CDR3 protein is CAWSGQGGSEQFF. Written as DNA, the CDR3 is TGTGCCTGGAGTGGACAGGGGGGGAGTGAGCAGTTCTTC.

The table lists this clone with a few counts. The chain combines TRBV28 with TRBJ2-3; unclear D gene. Trimming removed 2 bases at V and 0 bases at J, with 9 bases between. The germline CDR1 and CDR2 sequences are MDHEN and SYDVKM. The CDR3 runs to 15 residues. CDR3 in amino acids: CASSLNGLSTDTQYF. CDR3 coding DNA: TGTGCCAGCAGTTTAAACGGGCTGAGCACAGATACGCAGTATTTT.